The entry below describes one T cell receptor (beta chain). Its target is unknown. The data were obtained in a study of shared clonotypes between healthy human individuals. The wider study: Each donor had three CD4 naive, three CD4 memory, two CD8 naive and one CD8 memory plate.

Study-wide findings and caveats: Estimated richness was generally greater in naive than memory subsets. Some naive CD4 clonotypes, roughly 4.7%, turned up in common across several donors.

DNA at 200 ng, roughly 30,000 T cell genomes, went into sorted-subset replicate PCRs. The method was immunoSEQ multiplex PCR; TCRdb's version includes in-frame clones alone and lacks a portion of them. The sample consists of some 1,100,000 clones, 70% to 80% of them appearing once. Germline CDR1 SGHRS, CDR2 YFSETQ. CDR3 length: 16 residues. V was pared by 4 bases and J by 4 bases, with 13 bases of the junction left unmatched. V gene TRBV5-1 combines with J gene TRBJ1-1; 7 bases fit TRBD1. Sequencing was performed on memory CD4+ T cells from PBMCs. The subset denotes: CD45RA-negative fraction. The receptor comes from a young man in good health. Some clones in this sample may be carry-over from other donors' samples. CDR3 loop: CASSESYRGRGTEAFF. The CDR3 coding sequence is TGCGCCAGCAGCGAAAGTTACAGGGGAAGGGGCACTGAAGCTTTCTTT.